The rows below give T cell receptor beta chains drawn from one sample of a study of T cell responses to AZD1222 COVID-19 vaccine. TCRdb keeps only in-frame clones here, not all; method: immunoSEQ multiplex PCR. The sample carries fewer than 120,000 clones, 70% to 90% recorded once. The sample here was peripheral blood, taken 28 days after the second AZD1222 dose. These receptors were taken from an adult who received the AZD1222 COVID-19 vaccine. Each CDR3 is given with its conserved first and last residue. The D gene is left open where the match is weak. Some rows mark clone size as missing; the rest say once, few, many or name a class of expanded clone.

abundance | j_gene | d_gene | v_gene | CDR3nt | CDR3aa
NA | TRBJ1-6 | NA | TRBV27 | NA | CASSLGTGAHSPLHF
NA | TRBJ1-1 | NA | TRBV6-5 | TGTGCCAGCAGACGCGACGGAGGTCGCACTGAAGCTTTCTTT | CASRRDGGRTEAFF
once | TRBJ1-1 | NA | TRBV5-1 | TGCGCCAGCAGCTTGGGGGGTGGTGGCGTGAACACTGAAGCTTTCTTT | CASSLGGGGVNTEAFF
NA | TRBJ2-7 | TRBD1 | TRBV5-1 | TGCGCCAGCAGCTTGGACGGACAGGGGGCTATTTACGAGCAGTACTTC | CASSLDGQGAIYEQYF
NA | TRBJ2-1 | TRBD2 | TRBV2 | TGTGCCAGCAGGGTCCGAGGAGCGGGGGGTCACAATGAGCAGTTCTTC | CASRVRGAGGHNEQFF
NA | TRBJ2-2 | TRBD2 | TRBV18 | TGTGCCAGCTCGACTAGCGGGAGCACCGGGGAGCTGTTTTTT | CASSTSGSTGELFF
NA | TRBJ2-3 | NA | TRBV7-3 | TGTGCCAGCAGCCCCCGTGTGACAAGACAGGATACGCAGTATTTT | CASSPRVTRQDTQYF
NA | TRBJ1-1 | TRBD1 | TRBV5-1 | TGCGCCAGCAGCTTACAGGGGGAGGGCACTGAAGCTTTCTTT | CASSLQGEGTEAFF
NA | TRBJ2-4 | NA | TRBV5-1 | TGCGCCAGCAGCTACGATCGGACCAAAAACATTCAGTACTTC | CASSYDRTKNIQYF
NA | TRBJ1-5 | NA | TRBV4-2 | TGTGCCAGCAGCCAAGAGTGGCGGGGCAATCAGCCCCAGCATTTT | CASSQEWRGNQPQHF
NA | TRBJ2-7 | NA | TRBV5-1 | TGCGCCAGGCCGACTTCCTACGAGCAGTACTTC | CARPTSYEQYF
NA | TRBJ2-7 | NA | TRBV20-1 | TGCAGTGCTGCCGACTACGAGCAGTACTTC | CSAADYEQYF
NA | TRBJ2-2 | NA | TRBV6-5 | TGTGCCAGCAGTCAGGGACGCACCGGGGAGCTGTTTTTT | CASSQGRTGELFF
NA | TRBJ2-3 | NA | TRBV3-1/TRBV3-2 | TGTGCCAGCAGCCAAGAGGGAACGGCAGATACGCAGTATTTT | CASSQEGTADTQYF
NA | TRBJ2-7 | TRBD2 | TRBV29-1 | TGCAGCGTTGAATGGGCAGCGGGGGTTGAGCAGTACTTC | CSVEWAAGVEQYF
NA | TRBJ2-1 | TRBD2 | TRBV9 | TGTGCCAGCAGCCCACGAAGGGATGGGAGGGGCAATGAGCAGTTCTTC | CASSPRRDGRGNEQFF
NA | TRBJ2-5 | NA | TRBV4-2 | TGTGCCAGCAGCCACGGGACCTCCGGTGTCGAGACCCAGTACTTC | CASSHGTSGVETQYF
NA | TRBJ1-1 | NA | TRBV3-1/TRBV3-2 | TGTGCCAGCAGCCAAGAGGGGGGTCAAAGAGCCCGATTT | CASSQEGGQRARF
NA | TRBJ2-1 | TRBD2 | TRBV7-9 | TGTGCCAGCAGCCCCTGGCGGGAGGGGTATGAGCAGTTCTTC | CASSPWREGYEQFF
NA | TRBJ1-4 | NA | TRBV6-1 | TGTGCCAGCAGTGAGGGGCAGCAGCGGGAAAAACTGTTTTTT | CASSEGQQREKLFF
NA | TRBJ2-3 | NA | TRBV5-1 | TGCGCCAGCAGCTTGAAAGGGCGGATTTACACAGATACGCAGTATTTT | CASSLKGRIYTDTQYF
NA | TRBJ1-4 | NA | TRBV21-1 | TGTGCCAGCAGCACTATCGGGCCGGGGGAAAAACTGTTTTTT | CASSTIGPGEKLFF
NA | TRBJ1-5 | NA | TRBV18 | TGTGCCAGCTCACCGCCTAGATTAACCGATGATCAGCCCCAGCATTTT | CASSPPRLTDDQPQHF
NA | TRBJ2-5 | TRBD2 | TRBV9 | TGTGCCAGCAGCGTACAAGGTGGGACTAGCGGGTACGAGGGGGAGACCCAGTACTTC | CASSVQGGTSGYEGETQYF
NA | TRBJ2-1 | TRBD2 | TRBV28 | TGTGCCAGCAGTTCCGGTGCTAGCGGGAGGGCCGGGGATGAGCAGTTCTTC | CASSSGASGRAGDEQFF
NA | TRBJ2-2 | NA | TRBV5-8 | TGTGCCAGCAGCTTCACAGGTTCCTCGAACACCGGGGAGCTGTTTTTT | CASSFTGSSNTGELFF
NA | TRBJ1-1 | NA | TRBV7-8 | TGTGCCAGCAGCTTAGAGGGGACCTGGGGGACTGAAGCTTTCTTT | CASSLEGTWGTEAFF
NA | TRBJ1-5 | TRBD1 | TRBV2 | TGTGCCAGCAGCATTGACAGGGTGGGCAATCAGCCCCAGCATTTT | CASSIDRVGNQPQHF
few | TRBJ2-2 | NA | TRBV5-6 | TGTGCCAGCAGCCCAACCCCGGGGTGGTACACCGGGGAGCTGTTTTTT | CASSPTPGWYTGELFF
once | TRBJ2-7 | NA | TRBV7-6 | TGTGCCAGCAGCCCCCTTCCCCCAGGGACATCCTACGAGCAGTACTTC | CASSPLPPGTSYEQYF
NA | TRBJ1-2 | NA | TRBV5-8 | TGTGCCAGCAGCTTCTACACGGGCAGTCTGAACTATGGCTACACCTTC | CASSFYTGSLNYGYTF
NA | TRBJ1-1 | NA | TRBV9 | TGTGCCAGCAGCGTAGCTGGGGTGGGCGAAGCTTTCTTT | CASSVAGVGEAFF
NA | TRBJ2-1 | NA | TRBV4-1 | TGCGCCAGCAGCCCGCCACCGGGTCTCCCCTGGAGTGAGCAGTTCTTC | CASSPPPGLPWSEQFF
NA | TRBJ1-6 | NA | TRBV25-1 | TGTGCCAGCAGTCCCCAGGATAATTCACCCCTCCACTTT | CASSPQDNSPLHF
NA | TRBJ1-2 | NA | TRBV28 | TGTGCCTTAGGGGTCGACTATGGCTACACCTTC | CALGVDYGYTF
NA | TRBJ1-1 | NA | TRBV3-1/TRBV3-2 | TGTGCCAGCGGTCCTAGGGGGACGGGGAACACTGAAGCTTTCTTT | CASGPRGTGNTEAFF
NA | TRBJ1-1 | NA | TRBV29-1 | TGCAGCGTTGGGGGCCTCAGGGGTTTCGCTGAAGCTTTCTTT | CSVGGLRGFAEAFF
once | TRBJ2-1 | NA | TRBV15 | TGTGCCACCAGCGCATTGGTGGGGGGGCAGTTCTTC | CATSALVGGQFF
NA | TRBJ1-5 | NA | TRBV30 | TGTGCCTGGAGTGGCACAGGCCATCAGCCCCAGCATTTT | CAWSGTGHQPQHF
NA | TRBJ1-2 | NA | TRBV5-1 | TGCGCCAGCAGTTTTAATTCAGAAACACCGGGCTACACCTTC | CASSFNSETPGYTF
NA | TRBJ1-6 | TRBD1 | TRBV2 | TGTGCCAGCAGTGGACAGGGGGCTAAGGAGTCACCCCTCCACTTT | CASSGQGAKESPLHF
NA | TRBJ2-7 | NA | TRBV11-3 | TGTGCCAGCAGCTTAGATACGGGACACCGCTACGAGCAGTACTTC | CASSLDTGHRYEQYF
NA | TRBJ2-2 | NA | TRBV28 | TGTGCCAGCAGCCGGCCGACAGGGAACACCGGGGAGCTGTTTTTT | CASSRPTGNTGELFF
NA | TRBJ2-3 | NA | TRBV19 | TGTGCCAGTAGATGGGGTACCTACACAGATACGCAGTATTTT | CASRWGTYTDTQYF
few | TRBJ1-1 | NA | TRBV7-9 | TGTGCCAGCAGGAAGACAGGCAACACTGAAGCTTTCTTT | CASRKTGNTEAFF
NA | TRBJ1-2 | NA | TRBV6-5 | TGTGCCAGCAGTTACGCCGACGACAGGCTGCGATATGGCTACACCTTC | CASSYADDRLRYGYTF